This T cell receptor beta chain was captured by sequencing in a study of neurological immune-mediated disorders (dated by TCRdb to about 2019). Background on the whole study: Using UMI-based sequencing, the study compared peripheral blood TCR-beta repertoires from patients with HTLV-I-associated myelopathy (HAM/TSP), patients with multiple sclerosis, and healthy controls. The cohort included about 66 subjects: approximately 15 with HAM/TSP, about 35 with multiple sclerosis, and about 20 healthy controls. Longitudinal samples, technical triplicates and paired sorted CD4+ and CD8+ T-cell subsets, alongside PBMC samples, were included among the approximately 100 TCR-beta libraries.

This clonotype appeared many times. The antigen it binds to is not known. The record has no base qualities; no much larger clone is one base away. cDNA was synthesized by template-switch 5'RACE using a primer with a 10-nucleotide random unique molecular identifier that tagged each TCR transcript. Each sequencing run produced over 180 million TCR-beta sequences covering 15-18 subjects. The RNeasy kit was used to extract total RNA. TCR-beta VDJ regions were amplified with primers for the TCR constant region and the 5'RACE anchor, using the KAPA Real-time Library Amplification kit. A first PCR added sample indexes and Illumina adaptors, after which a second PCR increased the library yield. After Ampure bead purification, the TCR product of roughly 650 bp was size-selected on a 2% E-gel SizeSelection system. Before pooling, libraries had their quality checked on a Bioanalyzer, their concentration measured with Qubit, and their quantity determined with the Kapa Library Quantification kit. An Illumina HiSeq 2500 sequenced the libraries paired-end 2 x 150 bp. To increase sequence diversity, roughly 23-30% phiX was spiked into each library pool. On the study's bioinformatics: Quality-filtered reads were processed with the UMI-based MiGEC pipeline, which removed over 85% of raw TCR sequences during error correction. VDJ genes were aligned to IMGT germline references, and clonotypes were defined by unique CDR3 amino acid sequence plus V-J genes. Clonal expansion, Shannon diversity, and CDR3 relatedness (CalcPairwiseDistances, ClusterSamples) were evaluated with VDJtools, and phylogenetic trees were built with CLCbio workbench. Expanded clones were defined as having at least 8 unique UMIs, based on coefficient-of-variation modelling across technical triplicates. TCRdb redid the processing of the public reads, applying fastp at Q25 and MiXCR, and retained in-frame beta chains. Here each entry gathers all rows of one CDR3 protein and keeps the most common genes and DNA. The V and J calls, along with clone size, are taken from TCRdb and not from the paper's own processing. This sample has tens of thousands of distinct CDR3 sequences in its table, and roughly 6.9% of those were observed once. Under 6.5% of the sample comes from the top ten.

The healthy controls were volunteers from a blood bank in Maryland, USA. TCR libraries for sorted subsets were made from 1 million sorted CD4+ or CD8+ T cells. PBMCs were separated from peripheral blood using Ficoll-Hypaque density gradient centrifugation and then cryopreserved in liquid nitrogen. The study also sequenced paired sorted CD4+ and CD8+ subsets from healthy controls, HAM/TSP patients and MS patients. What the work shows at the level of the full study, not this receptor alone: No identical CDR3 amino acid sequences were found to be shared among expanded clones across subjects, suggesting that TCR-beta repertoires were private in all groups. TCR clonal expansion was highest in HAM/TSP patients and lowest in MS patients, with MS patients falling below even healthy controls.

Sequencing was done on a sample of CD4+ T cells from blood. The sequence derives from a man aged 45-65 years in good health.

The CDR3 region reads CASSLADRGNQPQHF. The DNA is TGTGCCAGCAGCTTGGCGGACAGGGGAAATCAGCCCCAGCATTTT. The sequence joins TRBV5-5 to TRBJ1-5; TRBD1 agrees with 9 junctional bases. As encoded in the germline V gene (reference sequence), CDR1 is SGHKS while CDR2 is YYEKEE. The CDR3 has 15 amino acids, counting the end cysteine and phenylalanine. Just CDR3 DNA is preserved here, 45 bases in frame from base 1. The germline V end is reduced by 0 bases and the J end by 4 bases; junction bases left unmatched: 2.